These 14 T cell receptor beta chains were sequenced from one sample in a study of OX40 agonist ivuxolimab in advanced cancers. Only in-frame clones appear in the TCRdb table, and some are missing; sequencing was by immunoSEQ multiplex PCR. The table has approximately 120,000 clones, 92% seen once. The material sequenced was CD4+ or CD8+ T cells sorted from blood, taken in a trial of the OX40 agonist ivuxolimab. The receptors were sampled from an adult with an advanced solid tumor such as melanoma, head and neck, liver or kidney cancer.

This clone has a single count. The chain recombines TRBV30 with TRBJ1-3; maybe TRBD1 (6 bases). The CDR3 is made up of 16 amino acids. Germline V gene sequence: CDR1 GTSNPN, CDR2 SVGIG (reference sequence). Trimming shortened V by 4 bases and J by 3 bases, and 19 bases separated the two germline ends. The CDR3 here is CAWMMFSGVSGNTIYF. The CDR3 DNA is TGTGCCTGGATGATGTTCTCAGGGGTTAGTGGAAACACCATATATTTT.

V is TRBV28 and J is TRBJ1-5; D might be TRBD1 (5 bases). Looked up from germline, CDR1 is MDHEN and CDR2 is SYDVKM. The CDR3 has 15 amino acids. Trimming pared 1 base from V and 2 bases from J, leaving 9 bases between. CDR3 amino acids: CASSLLGVRNQPQHF. The CDR3, as DNA: TGTGCCAGCAGTTTATTGGGGGTTCGCAATCAGCCCCAGCATTTT.

The chain employs TRBV5-1 and TRBJ1-1; D not resolved. The V gene lost 7 bases and the J gene lost 3 bases, with 10 bases spanning the gap. The CDR3 has 12 residues. Per germline, CDR1 SGHRS and CDR2 YFSETQ. CDR3 in DNA: TGCGCCAGCCACTCGCCCGACACTGAAGCTTTCTTT. It translates to CASHSPDTEAFF.

This clone was detected only once. The chain uses TRBV2 and TRBJ2-1; D is unclear. The germline V gene encodes CDR1 SNHLY and CDR2 FYNNEI. The CDR3 extends over 17 amino acids. V lost 3 bases and J lost 4, with 19 bases in between. The CDR3, as DNA: TGTGCCAGCAGTGATACCTCGGCACGCGTTGTGTACAATGAGCAGTTCTTC. Protein product: CASSDTSARVVYNEQFF.

The chain recombines TRBV2 with TRBJ2-3; D unclear. Germline V gene lookup returns CDR1 SNHLY and CDR2 FYNNEI. Deletions cut 7 bases from V and 2 bases from J, with 4 bases between. The CDR3 spans 11 residues. For the CDR3, the DNA is TGTGCCAGCACCTACACAGATACGCAGTATTTT. Translation: CASTYTDTQYF.

V and J are TRBV6-1 and TRBJ1-5; TRBD1 is a possible D gene (6 bases). The CDR3 length is 14 residues. From germline, CDR1 is MNHNS and CDR2 SASEGT. Trimming took off 8 bases at V and 1 base at J, with 12 bases between the two ends. The CDR3 DNA reads TGTGCCAGCTTGGCTGGGGGCAGCAATCAGCCCCAGCATTTT. It specifies CASLAGGSNQPQHF.

This clone was recorded a few times. This chain connects TRBV7-3 to TRBJ2-3; 14 bases align to TRBD2. J was trimmed by 5 bases and V by 5 bases; bases with no gene match: 3. Germline V gives CDR1 SGHTA, CDR2 FQGTGA. The CDR3 sequence is 15 residues long. The CDR3 sequence: CASSGTSGSGDTQYF. The CDR3 DNA follows: TGTGCCAGCAGCGGGACTAGCGGGAGTGGAGATACGCAGTATTTT.

V usage is TRBV28 and J usage is TRBJ2-2, with D possibly TRBD1 on 6 matching bases. Trimming pared 6 bases from V and 7 bases from J, leaving 15 bases between. This CDR3 is 14 amino acids long. CDR1 is MDHEN, CDR2 SYDVKM, per germline. The CDR3 DNA reads as TGTGCCAGCAGCCCACCCACGGGACACGGGGAGCTGTTTTTT. Residues: CASSPPTGHGELFF.

The J gene is TRBJ1-5, the V gene TRBV28; 8 bases align to TRBD1. The CDR3 runs 14 residues. Looked up from germline, CDR1 is MDHEN and CDR2 is SYDVKM. The V and J ends lost 4 bases and 3 bases, in that order; junction bases with no gene match: 2. CDR3 coding DNA: TGTGCCAGCAGTTGGACAGGGAACAATCAGCCCCAGCATTTT. It is translated as CASSWTGNNQPQHF.

The chain joins TRBV7-2 to TRBJ2-1, with D possibly called TRBD1 or TRBD2 (5 bases each). Germline lookup yields CDR1 SGHTA and CDR2 FQGNSA. The CDR3 contains 15 residues. Trimming took 4 bases from V and 7 from J, leaving 17 bases between them. In nucleotides, the CDR3 is TGTGCCAGCAGCTCCCCTTGGGGGTCAGGAAATGAGCAGTTCTTC. Amino acids: CASSSPWGSGNEQFF.

This clone was found once. The V and J genes are TRBV5-8 and TRBJ2-2; 10 bases are a match to TRBD2. The germline CDR1 and CDR2 sequences are SGHTS and YDEGEE. Trimming cost V 2 bases and J 7 bases; bases outside gene matches: 8. The CDR3 sequence is 16 residues long. The CDR3 is CASSLGGTSAVGELFF. The CDR3 DNA reads as TGTGCCAGCAGCTTAGGAGGGACTAGCGCGGTCGGGGAGCTGTTTTTT.

The chain employs TRBV16 and TRBJ2-7; 7 positions agree with TRBD2. CDR1 and CDR2 (germline): KGHSY, FQNENV. The CDR3 has 14 amino acids. Germline trimming cut 1 base from V and 5 bases from J; bases unmatched to any gene: 5. Here the CDR3 reads CASSQYSGSHEQYF. As DNA, the CDR3 is TGTGCCAGCAGCCAATATAGCGGGTCTCACGAGCAGTACTTC.

The V gene is TRBV11-3, the J gene TRBJ2-3, with D perhaps matching TRBD1 or TRBD2 (5 bases each). Between the trimmed V and J ends, which lost 3 bases and 3 bases, there was a span of 16 bases. Germline V gene sequence: CDR1 SGHNT, CDR2 YENEEA. The length of the CDR3 is 16 residues. DNA for the CDR3: TGTGCCAGCAGCTTTGGGGGTTCTCTTAATACAGATACGCAGTATTTT. Translating gives CASSFGGSLNTDTQYF.

This clone was observed a few times. The V and J genes are TRBV27 and TRBJ1-2, with TRBD1 identical over 8 bases. J gave up 4 bases and V 2 bases, and 3 bases lay outside the gene matches. Germline values: CDR1 MNHEY, CDR2 SMNVEV (reference sequence). The CDR3 runs 14 residues. The CDR3 loop reads CASSLGTGGYGYTF. CDR3 nucleotide sequence: TGTGCCAGCAGTTTAGGTACAGGGGGCTATGGCTACACCTTC.